This record covers a single TCR beta chain. Its antigen is as yet unknown. The unexposed donors gave CD4+ T cells in 2011-2018, prior to COVID-19. The cells were cultured for around ten days before CD4+ T cells were isolated. Unexposed-donor CD4+ T cells were probed with SARS-CoV-2 S/N and four cold-coronavirus spikes, cells permitting. The data were taken from a study of CD4 T cells in relation to SARS-CoV-2 and coronaviruses. Overall study: TCR beta CDR3s were sequenced after approximately 9-day antigen culture of PBMCs.

TCRdb's copy holds only in-frame clones and misses some; the assay was immunoSEQ multiplex PCR. The sample holds more than 20,000 clones; roughly 70% are singletons and the top ten take roughly 13%. CDR3 length: 12 amino acids. Trimming pared 4 bases from V and 5 bases from J, leaving 8 bases between. CDR1 is SGHTA and CDR2 is FQGTGA in the germline V gene. This rearrangement joins TRBV7-3 to TRBJ2-5; D is undetermined. The sequence was collected from a human donor in good health. Sequences were obtained from CD4+ T cells from PBMCs, cultured in vitro. The CDR3 is CASSSIGETQYF. CDR3 DNA sequence: TGTGCCAGCAGCTCTATAGGGGAGACCCAGTACTTC.